This T cell receptor beta chain was retrieved from a study of CD8+CD57+ T cells in acquired aplastic anemia. Genomic DNA, the template, was used for profiling of the TCR beta VDJ and CDR3. TCRdb itself ran the reads through MiXCR, one entry per CDR3 protein. The table records 100,000 to 150,000 distinct CDR3 sequences, 30% to 45% of them present only once. This clonotype was observed at least ten times. Per germline, CDR1 LNHDA and CDR2 SQIVND (reference sequence). Trimming removed 5 bases from V and 0 bases from J, with 13 bases in between. This CDR3 is built from 15 residues. Patients chosen for sequencing had CD8+CD57+ cells that had expanded, as shown by flow cytometry.

Sequenced material: sorted CD4+, CD8+, or CD8+CD57+ T cells (not recorded which) from PBMCs. The genes are TRBV19 and TRBJ1-1; D might be TRBD1 (5 bases). The TCR comes from a human donor with aplastic anemia. The CDR3 reads CASSLPGRLNTEAFF. Written as DNA, the CDR3 is TGTGCCAGTAGTCTTCCGGGACGCTTGAACACTGAAGCTTTCTTT.